These 2 T cell receptor beta chains originate from one sample sequenced in a study of blood T cell repertoires in COVID-19. Assay used: immunoSEQ multiplex PCR; TCRdb lists only in-frame clones, some missing. This sample has 200,000 to 250,000 clones, with roughly 86% found just once. Material for sequencing was peripheral blood. These receptors were collected from a woman in her 50s with COVID-19, enrolled during active disease.

This clone was seen more than once but under ten times. The chain combines TRBV7-9 with TRBJ2-7; 8 bases match TRBD1. Losses at the gene ends were 5 bases for V and 4 bases for J; bases not matched to a gene: 7. Germline V gene data show CDR1 as SEHNR and CDR2 as FQNEAQ (reference sequence). CDR3 length equals 14 residues. The CDR3, as DNA: TGTGCCAGCAGCACCTCGGACAGGGTGTACGAGCAGTACTTC. Its protein product is CASSTSDRVYEQYF.

The chain is built from TRBV28 and TRBJ1-5; the D gene is possibly TRBD1 (6 bases). Germline V gene lookup returns CDR1 MDHEN and CDR2 SYDVKM. This CDR3 has 21 residues. Trimming removed 2 bases from V and 2 bases from J, with 28 bases in between. CDR3 protein: CASSLIPVSGAIGLGNQPQHF. In nucleotides, the CDR3 is TGTGCCAGCAGTTTAATTCCAGTTTCAGGGGCGATTGGACTTGGCAATCAGCCCCAGCATTTT.